This T cell receptor (beta chain) was obtained from a study of shared clonotypes between healthy human individuals. CD45RO-negative CD8 cells positively selected for CCR7 made up the naive population, which excluded terminally differentiated effector memory CD45RA+ cells. Donors, healthy HIV-negative adults, lacked recent acute infections or vaccinations. All of the donors resided in Nashville, Tennessee, and each was a Caucasian adult. The length of the CDR3 is 14 residues. Trimming at V came to 6 bases and at J to 4 bases, leaving 2 bases not matched to a gene. Germline CDR1 MNHNS, CDR2 SASEGT. Turning to this clone: Its antigen is not identified. Additional DNA sequences in this sample encode the identical CDR3.

Around 30,000 T cell genomes (around 190 ng DNA) went into each sorted-subset replicate. Clones were sequenced by immunoSEQ multiplex PCR, and TCRdb holds only the in-frame ones, with some missing. The data contain 2 million or so clones, around 96% of them singletons. Overall study results and limits: As a rule, naive subsets had a larger estimated richness than memory subsets.

Input material: naive CD8+ T cells sorted from blood. The clonotype comes from a young man in good health. The rearrangement joins TRBV6-1 to TRBJ2-7, with 14 bases aligning to TRBD2. The CDR3 DNA follows: TGTGCCAGCAGCGGGACTAGCGGGAGTTACGAGCAGTACTTC. Translated: CASSGTSGSYEQYF.